What follows describes a single T cell receptor beta chain. Its antigen remains unidentified. The iRepertoire nested amplicon-rescue multiplex PCR amplified TCR alpha and beta CDR3s from RNA. One-step reverse transcription and amplification started from approximately 100-400 ng of tissue mRNA or PBMC total RNA. TCRdb processed the multiplex PCR reads anew with MiXCR; each CDR3 protein has one entry. The sample contains roughly 120,000 distinct CDR3 sequences, approximately 25% of which appear only once. The sample originates from a study of glioma-infiltrating T cells. Study-wide results and caveats: Gliomas, especially low-grade, showed above-expected tissue-blood divergence; non-neoplastic patients showed below.

Germline CDR1 MDHEN, CDR2 SYDVKM. This CDR3 contains 18 residues. Trimming removed 8 bases from V and 3 bases from J, with 29 bases in between. The sample consisted of glioma tissue, nonneoplastic brain tissue, or PBMCs (not recorded which). The TCR was taken from a human donor with low-grade glioma or glioblastoma, undergoing nonglioma brain surgery, or in good health (not recorded which). The chain links TRBV28 to TRBJ2-7; D ambiguous. CDR3 sequence reads: CASVDMGTRMEGHYEQYF. CDR3 DNA: TGTGCCAGCGTTGACATGGGCACCAGGATGGAAGGCCACTACGAGCAGTACTTC.